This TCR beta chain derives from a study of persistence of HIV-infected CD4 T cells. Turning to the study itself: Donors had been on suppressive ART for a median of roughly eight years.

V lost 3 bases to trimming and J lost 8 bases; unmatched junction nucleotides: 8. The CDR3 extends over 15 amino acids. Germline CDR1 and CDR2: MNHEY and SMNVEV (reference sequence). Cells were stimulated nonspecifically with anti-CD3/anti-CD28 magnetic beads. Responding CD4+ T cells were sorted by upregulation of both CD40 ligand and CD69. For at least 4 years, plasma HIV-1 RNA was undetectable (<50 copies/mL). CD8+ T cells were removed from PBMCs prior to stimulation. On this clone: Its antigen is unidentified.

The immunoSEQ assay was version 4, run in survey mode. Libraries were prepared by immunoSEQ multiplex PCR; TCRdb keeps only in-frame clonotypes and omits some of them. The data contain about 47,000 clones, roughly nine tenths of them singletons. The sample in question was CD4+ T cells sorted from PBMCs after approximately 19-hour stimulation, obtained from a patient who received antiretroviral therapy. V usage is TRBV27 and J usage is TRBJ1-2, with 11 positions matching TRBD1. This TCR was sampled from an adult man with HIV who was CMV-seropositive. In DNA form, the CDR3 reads TGTGCCAGCAGTTTGGGACAGGGGGGGAATGACGGCTACACCTTC. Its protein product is CASSLGQGGNDGYTF.